The rows below give T cell receptor beta chains drawn from one sample of a study of T-cell memory formation after mild COVID-19. Each CDR3 protein is one row after TCRdb ran MiXCR on the 5' RACE reads. The table lists roughly 450,000 distinct CDR3 sequences, 15% to 20% of them singletons. Sequences were obtained from PBMCs or a T cell subset sorted from them (not recorded which). The receptor source for this set is an adult woman who had mild COVID-19 (a few samples of this study predate the infection). Cell type and time point are not known. Both conserved end residues are part of each CDR3. A D gene is named only where the DNA matches it firmly. The size entry is marked missing in some rows and otherwise reads once, few, many or a size class.

V	D	size	J	DNA	CDR3
TRBV27	NA	many	TRBJ2-7	TGTGCCAGCAGTTTTAACCCCAGATACGAGCAGTACTTC	CASSFNPRYEQYF
TRBV19	TRBD1	NA	TRBJ1-1	TGTGCCAGTAGTTTTCCCCGGGACAGATCGCAGCCCTACTGGGCTTTCTTT	CASSFPRDRSQPYWAFF
TRBV29-1	NA	NA	TRBJ2-7	TGCAGCGTAGGAGCACAGGTAGACTACGAGCAGTACTTC	CSVGAQVDYEQYF
TRBV9	NA	many	TRBJ2-2	TGTGCCAGCAGCGCCTTAGGGGTCGGCACCGGGGAGCTGTTTTTT	CASSALGVGTGELFF
TRBV30	NA	few	TRBJ1-2	TGTGCCTGGAGTCGCGAGTTAGGCCCGGGGACCTTC	CAWSRELGPGTF
TRBV5-1	NA	NA	TRBJ2-6	TGCGCCAGCAGCTTGGCCAGGACCGGGGCCAACGTCCTGACTTTC	CASSLARTGANVLTF
TRBV12-3/TRBV12-4	NA	NA	TRBJ2-7	TGTGCCAGCAGTTTAGTCGGTGAGCCCTGCGAGCAGTACTTC	CASSLVGEPCEQYF
TRBV11-1	TRBD2	NA	TRBJ2-1	TGTGCCAGCAGCACCGGGACTAGCGGCAATGAGCAGTTCTTC	CASSTGTSGNEQFF
TRBV18	NA	once	TRBJ2-1	TGTGCCAGCTCGCCATCAGATGGAAAGTTCTTC	CASSPSDGKFF
TRBV3-1	TRBD1	NA	TRBJ1-1	TGTGCCAGCAGCCGGTCCACAGGGGGCGCGGGAACTGAAGCTTTCTTT	CASSRSTGGAGTEAFF
TRBV7-2	NA	few	TRBJ1-1	TGTGCCAGCAGCTCTATGGGGACTGAAGCTTTCTTT	CASSSMGTEAFF
TRBV7-9	NA	NA	TRBJ2-7	TGTGCCAGCAGCTCGGTTACCTGGGGGGCCTCCTACGAGCAGTACTTC	CASSSVTWGASYEQYF
TRBV4-1	TRBD1	NA	TRBJ1-4	TGCGCCAGCAGCCGGACAGGGGGGTCCGCGGCTAATGAAAAACTGTTTTTT	CASSRTGGSAANEKLFF
TRBV18	NA	NA	TRBJ2-7	TGTGCCAGCTCACCACCCGGGTCAGGTCCCTACGAGCAGTACTTC	CASSPPGSGPYEQYF
TRBV6-5	TRBD1	NA	TRBJ2-7	TGTGCCAGCGCACAGGGGACGTCTACGTCGCAGTACTTC	CASAQGTSTSQYF
TRBV7-6	TRBD1	few	TRBJ1-2	TGTGCCAGCAGCCAACTTACACAGGGGGTCGACTATGGCTACACCTTC	CASSQLTQGVDYGYTF
TRBV7-2	TRBD1	many	TRBJ2-7	TGTGCCAGCACCCGTGTTCCGGGACAGGGGGCATACGAGCAGTACTTC	CASTRVPGQGAYEQYF
TRBV24-1	NA	few	TRBJ2-1	TGTGCCACCAGTGATTTCGGAGAGGAGCAGTTCTTC	CATSDFGEEQFF
TRBV20-1	NA	NA	TRBJ2-5	TGCAGTGCTAGAGCGGGGACGTCGGGGACCCAGTACTTC	CSARAGTSGTQYF
TRBV24-1	TRBD2	NA	TRBJ2-5	TGTGCCACCAGTGATCGAAGGACGGGGGGGGAGACCCAGTACTTC	CATSDRRTGGETQYF
TRBV6-2/TRBV6-3	NA	NA	TRBJ2-1	TGTGCCAGCACCGGAGGGGGCCGAAGCTCCTACAATGAGCAGTTCTTC	CASTGGGRSSYNEQFF
TRBV7-9	TRBD1	once	TRBJ1-2	TGTGCCAGCAGCTTTTCTGGACAGGGGGCTCTTATAAACTATGGCTACACCTTC	CASSFSGQGALINYGYTF
TRBV7-8	NA	NA	TRBJ2-3	TGTGCCAGCAGCTTATGGTGGGGAAGCACAGATACGCAGTATTTT	CASSLWWGSTDTQYF
TRBV5-1	NA	few	TRBJ2-1	TGCGCCAGCAGCCCTACTACACTTTACAATGAGCAGTTCTTC	CASSPTTLYNEQFF
TRBV27	NA	NA	TRBJ1-4	TGTGCCAGCAGTTACGCTACAGATAATAATGAAAAACTGTTTTTT	CASSYATDNNEKLFF
TRBV7-9	NA	NA	TRBJ2-1	TGTGCCGCGTCGGCGACCCACAATGAGCAGTTCTTC	CAASATHNEQFF
TRBV7-2	TRBD1	NA	TRBJ2-5	TGTGCCAGCAGCTTAACCCTACCCGAAGCAGGGGGTAGGCAAGAGACCCAGTACTTC	CASSLTLPEAGGRQETQYF
TRBV5-1	NA	NA	TRBJ2-1	TGCGCCAGCAGCTTGTTAGCCGGACAGCACAATGAGCAGTTCTTC	CASSLLAGQHNEQFF
TRBV5-1	NA	few	TRBJ2-5	TGCGCCAGCGGACAGCCCACCCAAGAGACCCAGTACTTC	CASGQPTQETQYF
TRBV12-3/TRBV12-4	NA	few	TRBJ1-2	TGTGCCAGCAGTTTATCATGGCAGGCTGAAACCTTC	CASSLSWQAETF
TRBV6-2/TRBV6-3	NA	few	TRBJ2-7	TGTGCCAGCAGTTATCCCAGCTCCCTCTACGAGCAGTACTTC	CASSYPSSLYEQYF
TRBV27	TRBD1	few	TRBJ1-2	TGTGCCAGCAGTTTATCGGGGACAGGGACGGGCTATGGCTACACCTTC	CASSLSGTGTGYGYTF
TRBV7-6	TRBD2	NA	TRBJ2-1	TGTGCCACCAAGGCTAGCGGGTCCAATGAGCAGTTCTTC	CATKASGSNEQFF
TRBV20-1	NA	NA	TRBJ1-3	TGCAGTGCTGTACACCGCTCTGGAAACACCATATATTTT	CSAVHRSGNTIYF
TRBV20-1	NA	NA	TRBJ2-7	TGCAGTGCTAGAGCCCCACGCACTAACCTACGGGAGCAGTACTTC	CSARAPRTNLREQYF
TRBV24-1	NA	NA	TRBJ2-2	TGTGCCACCAGTGATTTGGGCTCTGGAGGTATCACCGGGGAGCTGTTTTTT	CATSDLGSGGITGELFF
TRBV12-3/TRBV12-4	TRBD2	NA	TRBJ2-1	TGTGCCAGCAGTTTTCTAGCGGGAGGTAGCAATGAGCAGTTCTTC	CASSFLAGGSNEQFF
TRBV5-1	TRBD1	many	TRBJ2-2	TGCGCCAGCAGCTTCCGGACAGGGAACACCGGGGAGCTGTTTTTT	CASSFRTGNTGELFF
TRBV12-3/TRBV12-4	TRBD2	NA	TRBJ2-4	TGTGCCAGCAGTTTTGGCGGGGGAGCAGCCAAAAACATTCAGTACTTC	CASSFGGGAAKNIQYF
TRBV12-3/TRBV12-4	NA	NA	TRBJ2-7	TGTGCCAGCAGTTTATCGGCAGGGCAGGGGAAAACGAAGCAGTACTTC	CASSLSAGQGKTKQYF
TRBV10-3	NA	NA	TRBJ2-7	TGTGCCATCAGTGAGTCGGGTAGCGGCCCCTACGAGCAGTACTTC	CAISESGSGPYEQYF
TRBV6-6	NA	NA	TRBJ2-5	TGTGCCAGCAGGAGAGACGGGGGTCAAGAGACCCAGTACTTC	CASRRDGGQETQYF
TRBV5-1	TRBD2	NA	TRBJ2-7	TGCGCCAGCAGCTATTTTAGCGGGACCACGGCCTACGAGCAGTACTTC	CASSYFSGTTAYEQYF
TRBV24-1	TRBD2	NA	TRBJ2-1	TGTGCCACCAGTGATTGGGCTAGCGGGGGATACAATGAGCAGTTCTTC	CATSDWASGGYNEQFF
TRBV19	NA	few	TRBJ2-7	TGTGCCAGTAGTATAGATCAAGACTACGAGCAGTACTTC	CASSIDQDYEQYF
TRBV5-1	NA	few	TRBJ1-1	TGCGCCAGCAGCTTGGACCCAGAGGGCACTGAAGCTTTCTTT	CASSLDPEGTEAFF
TRBV5-6	NA	NA	TRBJ1-1	TGTGCCAGCAGCACCAGAGGGTACACTGAAGCTTTCTTT	CASSTRGYTEAFF